The clone carrying this TCR beta chain showed up many times. Using its own MiXCR run on the 5' RACE reads, TCRdb lists one record per CDR3 protein. The profile covers about 55,000 distinct CDR3 sequences, with approximately 4% appearing a single time and about 3.1% taken by the ten largest. The data originate from a study of neurological immune-mediated disorders. What was sequenced was PBMCs. This clonotype was sampled from a man in his fifties with multiple sclerosis.

CDR3 sequence (DNA): TGCAGTGCTAGAGATATAGAAGAGCAGTTCTTC. Protein product: CSARDIEEQFF. V and J are TRBV20-1 and TRBJ2-1, with D uncertain. Trimming took off 0 bases at V and 10 bases at J, with 7 bases between the two ends. CDR3 length: 11 amino acids. Germline loops: CDR1 DFQATT, CDR2 SNEGSKA (reference sequence).